These T cell receptor beta chains were read from a single sample in a study of early T cells in non-severe SARS-CoV-2 infection. Via MiXCR, TCRdb re-called the 5' RACE reads, giving one row per CDR3 protein. The data hold tens of thousands of distinct CDR3 sequences, with 9.5% to 15% observed a single time. The sample taken for sequencing was whole blood. The receptors derive from an adult who was a healthcare worker with PCR-confirmed SARS-CoV-2 infection or an uninfected control (not recorded which). The CDR3 runs from the conserved cysteine through the conserved F or W. A D gene is named only where the DNA matches it firmly. Clone size is given for some rows only: seen once, a few or many times, or a class if the clone is expanded.

V: TRBV19; size: many; J: TRBJ2-5; D: TRBD1; CDR3: CASRRQGAEETQYF; DNA: TGTGCCAGTAGACGACAGGGGGCTGAAGAGACCCAGTACTTC
V: TRBV5-4; size: many; J: TRBJ2-5; D: NA; CDR3: CASSSTSSLGETQYF; DNA: TGTGCCAGCAGCTCCACCTCGAGCCTCGGGGAGACCCAGTACTTC
V: TRBV29-1; size: many; J: TRBJ2-1; D: NA; CDR3: CSVEAASYNEQFF; DNA: TGCAGCGTTGAAGCGGCCTCCTACAATGAGCAGTTCTTC
V: TRBV6-2/TRBV6-3; size: many; J: TRBJ2-7; D: NA; CDR3: CASSYSEEGYEQYF; DNA: TGTGCCAGCAGTTACTCGGAGGAAGGCTACGAGCAGTACTTC
V: TRBV11-2; size: many; J: TRBJ2-7; D: NA; CDR3: CASSSSDKSPYYEQYF; DNA: TGTGCCAGCAGCTCGTCGGACAAGTCCCCCTACTACGAGCAGTACTTC
V: TRBV10-3; size: many; J: TRBJ1-2; D: NA; CDR3: CAISDVRNRGNYGYTF; DNA: TGTGCCATCAGTGACGTTCGGAATCGTGGTAACTATGGCTACACCTTC
V: TRBV4-1; size: NA; J: TRBJ2-1; D: TRBD2; CDR3: CASSQGQGLAENNEQFF; DNA: TGCGCCAGCAGCCAAGGGCAGGGACTAGCAGAGAACAATGAGCAGTTCTTC
V: TRBV20-1; size: many; J: TRBJ2-2; D: TRBD2; CDR3: CSALLAGDTGELFF; DNA: TGCAGTGCCCTACTAGCGGGAGACACCGGGGAGCTGTTTTTT
V: TRBV11-2; size: NA; J: TRBJ2-7; D: NA; CDR3: CASSLTSFGTYEQYF; DNA: TGTGCCAGCAGCTTGACGAGCTTCGGTACCTACGAGCAGTACTTC
V: TRBV6-1; size: many; J: TRBJ2-1; D: NA; CDR3: CARGEAGEQFF; DNA: TGTGCCAGAGGCGAGGCCGGTGAGCAGTTCTTC
V: TRBV28; size: many; J: TRBJ2-7; D: NA; CDR3: CASRLGTRNEQYF; DNA: TGTGCCAGCAGACTCGGGACCCGTAACGAGCAGTACTTC
V: TRBV2; size: many; J: TRBJ2-1; D: NA; CDR3: CASSVRRVVYNEQFF; DNA: TGTGCCAGCAGTGTCCGCAGGGTGGTTTACAATGAGCAGTTCTTC
V: TRBV5-1; size: NA; J: TRBJ1-5; D: NA; CDR3: CASSRTGTRDQPQHF; DNA: TGCGCCAGCAGCCGGACCGGGACACGGGATCAGCCCCAGCATTTT
V: TRBV25-1; size: many; J: TRBJ2-5; D: NA; CDR3: CASSHRDKTQYF; DNA: TGTGCCAGCAGCCACAGGGATAAGACCCAGTACTTC
V: TRBV4-2; size: NA; J: TRBJ1-5; D: NA; CDR3: CASSQGAYPNQPQHF; DNA: TGTGCCAGCAGCCAAGGGGCTTATCCCAATCAGCCCCAGCATTTT
V: TRBV6-5; size: many; J: TRBJ2-3; D: NA; CDR3: CASRLRGNTDTQYF; DNA: TGTGCCAGCAGGTTAAGGGGAAACACAGATACGCAGTATTTT
V: TRBV20-1; size: many; J: TRBJ2-1; D: NA; CDR3: CSGEPGGGYNEQFF; DNA: TGCAGTGGAGAGCCAGGGGGAGGATACAATGAGCAGTTCTTC
V: TRBV28; size: NA; J: TRBJ2-3; D: TRBD2; CDR3: CYQASGMANTQYF; DNA: TGCTACCAGGCTAGCGGGATGGCGAATACGCAGTATTTT
V: TRBV28; size: NA; J: TRBJ2-2; D: NA; CDR3: CASSLRQSNTGELFF; DNA: TGTGCCAGCAGTTTGAGGCAGTCGAACACCGGGGAGCTGTTTTTT
V: TRBV20-1; size: many; J: TRBJ1-5; D: NA; CDR3: CSARALLDTNQPQHF; DNA: TGCAGTGCTAGAGCATTACTAGACACTAATCAGCCCCAGCATTTT
V: TRBV20-1; size: many; J: TRBJ2-3; D: NA; CDR3: CSARDRRGLTDTQYF; DNA: TGCAGTGCTAGAGATAGAAGGGGATTGACAGATACGCAGTATTTT
V: TRBV20-1; size: many; J: TRBJ1-5; D: NA; CDR3: CSASEGHSQPQHF; DNA: TGCAGTGCTAGTGAAGGACACTCTCAGCCCCAGCATTTT
V: TRBV30; size: many; J: TRBJ2-7; D: NA; CDR3: CAWADRGEQYF; DNA: TGTGCCTGGGCGGACCGGGGCGAGCAGTACTTC
V: TRBV7-9; size: many; J: TRBJ1-1; D: NA; CDR3: CASSLQGAPEAFF; DNA: TGTGCCAGCAGCTTACAAGGCGCCCCTGAAGCTTTCTTT
V: TRBV7-9; size: many; J: TRBJ2-7; D: NA; CDR3: CASSPRPTPSYEQYF; DNA: TGTGCCAGCAGCCCCAGGCCCACCCCCTCCTACGAGCAGTACTTC
V: TRBV29-1; size: few; J: TRBJ2-2; D: TRBD2; CDR3: CSVEDPLAGRGELFF; DNA: TGCAGCGTTGAAGATCCACTAGCGGGACGCGGGGAGCTGTTTTTT
V: TRBV29-1; size: many; J: TRBJ2-1; D: NA; CDR3: CSVEFGASRSYNEQFF; DNA: TGCAGCGTTGAGTTCGGCGCGAGCCGCTCCTACAATGAGCAGTTCTTC
V: TRBV29-1; size: NA; J: TRBJ1-1; D: NA; CDR3: CSVPLSEGGEAFF; DNA: TGCAGCGTTCCCCTATCTGAGGGGGGAGAAGCTTTCTTT
V: TRBV7-2; size: many; J: TRBJ1-1; D: NA; CDR3: CASSGGRMNTEAFF; DNA: TGTGCCAGCAGCGGAGGGCGAATGAACACTGAAGCTTTCTTT